Following are 6 T cell receptor beta chains from one sample sequenced in a study of blood T cell repertoires in COVID-19. The protocol was immunoSEQ multiplex PCR, while the TCRdb copy is restricted to in-frame clones and leaves out a portion. Among approximately 97,000 clones listed, roughly 82% were seen once. The sequencing sample was made of peripheral blood. These receptors all come from a human donor in a cohort sampled during active COVID-19.

The chain couples TRBV27 to TRBJ1-5, with 10 bases identical to TRBD1. CDR3 length: 15 amino acids. The V and J ends lost 6 bases and 5 bases, in that order; junction bases with no gene match: 7. Germline V CDR1 and CDR2: MNHEY, SMNVEV (reference sequence). The CDR3 reads CASRSGTGVDQPQHF. CDR3 coding DNA: TGTGCCAGCAGATCCGGGACAGGGGTCGATCAGCCCCAGCATTTT.

J is TRBJ2-5 and V is TRBV7-2; D is unclear. CDR3 length: 15 residues. CDR1 is SGHTA, CDR2 FQGNSA, per germline. Trimming removed 1 base from V and 5 bases from J, with 14 bases in between. The CDR3 DNA reads as TGTGCCAGCAGCTTAGGAGACACCCTACGGGAGACCCAGTACTTC. Translation: CASSLGDTLRETQYF. The full variable domain, with the rest looked up from reference TRBV7-2 and TRBJ2-5, is GAGVSQSPSNKVTEKGKDVELRCDPISGHTALYWYRQSLGQGLEFLIYFQGNSAPDKSGLPSDRFSAERTGGSVSTLTIQRTQQEDSAVYLCASSLGDTLRETQYFGPGTRLLVL.

This chain links TRBV18 with TRBJ1-4, with D maybe TRBD1 (6 bases). This CDR3 is built from 13 residues. Per the germline V gene, CDR1 is KGHSH and CDR2 is LQKENI. Trimming left V 7 bases short and J 7 bases short, with 13 bases between. This chain's CDR3 is CASYWDIGEKLFF. DNA of the CDR3: TGTGCCAGCTACTGGGACATAGGTGAAAAACTGTTTTTT.

CDR3: CASSEERYYSNQPQHF. In nucleotides, the CDR3 is TGTGCCAGCAGTGAGGAGAGGTATTATAGCAATCAGCCCCAGCATTTT. The chain uses TRBV6-1 and TRBJ1-5; D is uncertain. CDR1 and CDR2 (germline): MNHNS, SASEGT. The CDR3 is 16 residues long. Trimming stripped 3 bases from V and 0 bases from J, with 12 bases between.

V gene TRBV6-6 combines with J gene TRBJ1-4, with D hard to call. The CDR3 contains 14 residues. CDR1 is MNHNY and CDR2 is SVGAGI in the germline V gene (reference sequence). V lost 2 bases and J lost 3, with 7 bases in between. The DNA for the CDR3 is TGTGCCAGCAGTTACGTTGGCCCTAATGAAAAACTGTTTTTT. Amino acids: CASSYVGPNEKLFF.

This sequence joins TRBV5-1 and TRBJ1-1; a weak D match, TRBD1 (6 bases). The CDR3 covers 15 residues. Germline-derived CDR1 and CDR2 are SGHRS and YFSETQ. V lost 1 base to trimming and J lost 0 bases, with 10 bases between them. CDR3 region: CASSLKDRLNTEAFF. DNA of the CDR3: TGCGCCAGCAGCTTGAAGGACAGACTGAACACTGAAGCTTTCTTT.